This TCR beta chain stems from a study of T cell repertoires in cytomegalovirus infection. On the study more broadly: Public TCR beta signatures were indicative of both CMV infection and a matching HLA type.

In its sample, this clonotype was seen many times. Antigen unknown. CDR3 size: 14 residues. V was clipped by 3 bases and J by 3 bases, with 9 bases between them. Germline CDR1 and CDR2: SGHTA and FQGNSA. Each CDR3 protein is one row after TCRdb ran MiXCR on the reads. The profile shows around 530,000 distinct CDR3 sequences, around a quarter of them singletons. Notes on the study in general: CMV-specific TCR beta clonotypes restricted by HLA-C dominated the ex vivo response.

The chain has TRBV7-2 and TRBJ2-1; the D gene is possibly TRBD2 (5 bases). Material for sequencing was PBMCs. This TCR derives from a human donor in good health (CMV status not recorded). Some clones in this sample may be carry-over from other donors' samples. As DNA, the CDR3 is TGTGCCAGCAGCTTTGGACGGGGCTACAATGAGCAGTTCTTC. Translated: CASSFGRGYNEQFF.